Described below is a single T cell receptor (beta chain) sequence and its context. The data stem from a study of technical replicates of blood from several donors. Only in-frame clones appear in the TCRdb table, and some are missing; sequencing was by immunoSEQ multiplex PCR. This sample carries more than 75,000 clones, approximately 86% of them seen once, and the ten largest clones take 4.8%. Material for sequencing was PBMCs. This receptor was identified in a human donor in good health. Some clones in this sample may be carry-over from other donors' samples.

In DNA, the CDR3 is TGTGCCAGCAGCGTAGCGGGAGTTAGCACAGATACGCAGTATTTT. It specifies CASSVAGVSTDTQYF. The V gene is TRBV9, the J gene TRBJ2-3; tentative D call: TRBD2 (6 bases). Germline CDR1 is SGDLS and CDR2 is YYNGEE. The CDR3 runs to 15 residues. With 0 bases removed from V and 0 bases from J, the gap between germline ends came to 8 bases.